These T cell receptor beta chains were read from a single sample in a study of cytomegalovirus exposure and HLA in healthy donors. Only in-frame clones appear in the TCRdb table, and some are missing; sequencing was by immunoSEQ multiplex PCR. The top ten clones hold around 5.7% of a sample with about 240,000 clones, 82% of them seen once. The sample was PBMCs. These receptors were collected from a woman aged 40 to 55 in good health and CMV-seropositive. The CDR3 runs from the conserved cysteine through the conserved F or W. The order of the fields is J gene, clone size, V gene, D gene, CDR3 protein, CDR3 DNA. A D gene is named only where the DNA matches it firmly. A row's size may be missing; if present it is once, few, many or a size class.

TRBJ2-1 NA TRBV19 NA CASSTRVSSYNEQFF TGTGCCAGTAGTACCCGCGTTAGCTCCTACAATGAGCAGTTCTTC
TRBJ2-7 NA TRBV2 TRBD2 CASQGGLAGRKSYEQYF TGTGCCAGTCAGGGGGGACTAGCGGGTAGGAAGAGCTACGAGCAGTACTTC
TRBJ2-2 NA TRBV4-2 NA CASSPHGRGGELFF TGTGCCAGCAGCCCGCACGGACGGGGCGGGGAGCTGTTTTTT
TRBJ2-3 NA TRBV5-1 NA CASSISGTSTDTQYF TGCGCCAGCAGCATTAGCGGCACTAGCACAGATACGCAGTATTTT
TRBJ1-2 NA TRBV7-2 NA CASSLGLTYGYTF TGTGCCAGCAGCCTGGGCCTAACCTATGGCTACACCTTC
TRBJ2-7 NA TRBV28 TRBD2 CASSFAGGPREQYF TGTGCCAGCAGTTTTGCGGGAGGGCCGAGAGAGCAGTACTTC
TRBJ2-6 NA TRBV5-8 NA CASSLGHPGANVLTF TGTGCCAGCAGCTTGGGGCACCCTGGGGCCAACGTCCTGACTTTC
TRBJ2-1 NA TRBV27 NA CASSLGRPYNEQFF TGTGCCAGCAGTTTGGGGCGGCCCTACAATGAGCAGTTCTTC
TRBJ2-1 NA TRBV5-1 NA CASSLQDYNEQFF TGCGCCAGCAGCTTACAGGATTACAATGAGCAGTTCTTC
TRBJ2-1 NA TRBV4-3 NA CASSQVSVNEQFF TGCGCCAGCAGCCAAGTCAGTGTAAATGAGCAGTTCTTC
TRBJ1-2 NA TRBV7-3 TRBD1 CASSKGADNYGYTF TGTGCCAGCAGTAAGGGGGCAGACAACTATGGCTACACCTTC
TRBJ2-2 NA TRBV5-1 TRBD1 CASSRDRGGTGELFF TGCGCCAGCAGCCGGGACAGGGGAGGCACCGGGGAGCTGTTTTTT
TRBJ2-5 NA TRBV4-2 TRBD1 CASSHPGGDRGPGETQYF TGTGCCAGCAGCCACCCGGGGGGGGACAGGGGGCCGGGAGAGACCCAGTACTTC
TRBJ1-1 NA TRBV14 NA CASSQTGNTEAFF TGTGCCAGCAGCCAAACAGGGAACACTGAAGCTTTCTTT
TRBJ1-1 NA TRBV13 NA CASSPLGAGEEAFF TGTGCCAGCAGCCCATTAGGTGCGGGGGAGGAAGCTTTCTTT
TRBJ1-2 NA TRBV6-5 TRBD1 CASSYSGGGTVYGYTF TGTGCCAGCAGTTACTCGGGAGGAGGGACAGTCTATGGCTACACCTTC
TRBJ2-1 NA TRBV7-9 TRBD2 CASSWGGYNEQFF TGTGCCAGCAGCTGGGGGGGCTACAATGAGCAGTTCTTC
TRBJ2-7 NA TRBV10-2 NA CASGFREQYF TGCGCCAGCGGGTTCAGGGAGCAGTACTTC
TRBJ2-7 NA TRBV30 TRBD1 CAWALGTGIYEQYF TGTGCCTGGGCCTTAGGGACAGGGATTTACGAGCAGTACTTC
TRBJ2-3 NA TRBV18 TRBD2 CASSPVIIAGGDTQYF TGTGCCAGCTCACCCGTTATAATAGCGGGGGGCGATACGCAGTATTTT
TRBJ1-1 NA TRBV9 TRBD1 CASSANRGGGTEAFF TGTGCCAGCAGCGCCAACAGGGGTGGGGGCACTGAAGCTTTCTTT
TRBJ1-1 NA TRBV19 NA CASSIQGLGTEAFF TGTGCCAGTAGTATCCAGGGGCTAGGCACTGAAGCTTTCTTT
TRBJ1-5 few TRBV2 NA CASSDSGSLNQPQHF TGTGCCAGCAGTGATTCGGGGAGTCTCAATCAGCCCCAGCATTTT
TRBJ1-5 once TRBV6-1 TRBD1 CASTPGTDSNQPQHF TGTGCCAGCACTCCCGGGACAGATAGCAATCAGCCCCAGCATTTT
TRBJ1-1 NA TRBV4-1 NA CASSQEPGMNTEAFF TGCGCCAGTAGCCAAGAACCAGGCATGAACACTGAAGCTTTCTTT
TRBJ2-7 NA TRBV19 TRBD1 CASSTPGGYHEQYF TGTGCCAGTAGTACCCCAGGGGGTTATCACGAGCAGTACTTC
TRBJ2-2 NA TRBV6-5 TRBD1 CASTRQGLIGELFF TGTGCCAGCACAAGACAGGGGCTTATCGGGGAGCTGTTTTTT
TRBJ1-1 NA TRBV30 NA CAWSRRQNTEAFF TGTGCCTGGAGCCGCAGGCAGAACACTGAAGCTTTCTTT
TRBJ2-2 NA TRBV4-3 TRBD1 CASSQEGTGLRAGELFF TGCGCCAGCAGCCAAGAAGGGACAGGGTTAAGGGCCGGGGAGCTGTTTTTT
TRBJ1-2 NA TRBV6-1 NA CASSEGQDYGYTF TGTGCCAGCAGTGAAGGGCAGGACTATGGCTACACCTTC
TRBJ2-1 NA TRBV19 NA CASSVGGTPIEQFF TGTGCCAGTTCGGTCGGGGGAACCCCCATTGAGCAGTTCTTC
TRBJ1-1 NA TRBV7-3 NA CASSSVNSGTEAFF TGTGCCAGCAGCTCCGTCAATAGTGGCACTGAAGCTTTCTTT
TRBJ1-5 NA TRBV2 NA CASSRTAQPQHF TGTGCCAGCAGCCGGACTGCCCAGCCCCAGCATTTT
TRBJ2-1 NA TRBV19 TRBD2 CASSPPLTPWTSGRVNEQFF TGTGCCAGTAGTCCTCCCCTAACCCCTTGGACTAGCGGGAGGGTGAATGAGCAGTTCTTC
TRBJ1-2 NA TRBV19 NA CASSQGTGLSLYGYTF TGTGCCAGTAGTCAGGGCACAGGGTTAAGCCTTTATGGCTACACCTTC
TRBJ2-1 NA TRBV5-6 NA CASSLALLRNEQFF TGTGCCAGCAGCTTGGCCTTATTGCGGAATGAGCAGTTCTTC
TRBJ1-2 NA TRBV18 TRBD1 CASSQRTGLNYGYTF TGTGCCAGCTCACAGAGGACAGGCCTTAACTATGGCTACACCTTC
TRBJ2-5 NA TRBV5-4 TRBD2 CASSLAGSGGVETQYF TGTGCCAGCAGCTTGGCGGGTAGCGGGGGGGTGGAGACCCAGTACTTC
TRBJ2-5 NA TRBV18 TRBD2 CASSPETSGSGQETQYF TGTGCCAGCTCACCCGAGACTAGCGGGAGTGGCCAAGAGACCCAGTACTTC
TRBJ2-2 NA TRBV19 NA CASSNQGTGELFF TGTGCCAGTAGCAATCAGGGCACCGGGGAGCTGTTTTTT
TRBJ1-5 NA TRBV5-1 TRBD1 CASSLGGQGNQPQHF TGCGCCAGCAGCTTGGGCGGACAGGGGAATCAGCCCCAGCATTTT
TRBJ2-7 NA TRBV5-4 TRBD1 CASSGGQANSYEQYF TGTGCCAGCAGCGGAGGACAGGCGAACTCCTACGAGCAGTACTTC
TRBJ1-2 NA TRBV30 NA CAWSVIGDRSYGYTF TGTGCCTGGAGTGTTATTGGAGACCGGAGCTATGGCTACACCTTC
TRBJ2-1 NA TRBV9 TRBD2 CASSGGLARHEQFF TGTGCCAGCAGCGGGGGACTAGCGAGGCATGAGCAGTTCTTC
TRBJ2-5 NA TRBV7-6 NA CASSLDQGQETQYF TGTGCCAGCAGCCTGGACCAGGGCCAAGAGACCCAGTACTTC
TRBJ1-1 NA TRBV11-2 NA CASSLEPVNTEAFF TGTGCCAGCAGCTTAGAGCCGGTGAACACTGAAGCTTTCTTT
TRBJ2-1 NA TRBV4-1 TRBD2 CASSQAPRTSGNNEQFF TGCGCCAGCAGCCAAGCCCCCCGGACTAGCGGTAACAATGAGCAGTTCTTC
TRBJ2-3 NA TRBV4-2 TRBD2 CASSQASGNTDTQYF TGTGCCAGCAGCCAGGCTAGCGGGAACACAGATACGCAGTATTTT
TRBJ2-3 NA TRBV11-3 NA CASSLGRAGTQYF TGTGCCAGCAGCTTAGGTCGAGCGGGTACGCAGTATTTT
TRBJ1-1 NA TRBV9 TRBD1 CASSASTGTVNTEAFF TGTGCCAGCAGCGCATCTACCGGGACAGTGAACACTGAAGCTTTCTTT
TRBJ1-5 NA TRBV28 NA CASSLGQGNQPQHF TGTGCCAGCAGTTTGGGGCAGGGTAATCAGCCCCAGCATTTT
TRBJ2-5 NA TRBV29-1 TRBD2 CSVRDYQETQYF TGCAGCGTCAGGGACTATCAAGAGACCCAGTACTTC
TRBJ1-2 NA TRBV7-9 NA CSSSSGGGYTF TGTTCCAGCAGCTCCGGCGGGGGATACACCTTC
TRBJ1-2 NA TRBV2 NA CASSDRGWNGYTF TGTGCCAGCAGTGATCGAGGGTGGAATGGCTACACCTTC